This TCR beta chain originates from a study of control samples from healthy donors and cancer patients. The germline CDR1 and CDR2 sequences are SEHNR and FQNEAQ (reference sequence). Between the trimmed V and J ends, which lost 2 bases and 4 bases, there was a span of 3 bases. This CDR3 spans 12 amino acids. Produced via immunoSEQ multiplex PCR; TCRdb's table is partial and in-frame only. The sample has about 110,000 clones, roughly 89% seen once. V is TRBV7-9 and J is TRBJ2-1; D is undetermined. Material for sequencing was blood. This TCR was recovered from a woman aged 45-65 years in good health. The CDR3 sequence: CASSLLYNEQFF. The CDR3 DNA is TGTGCCAGCAGCTTACTTTACAATGAGCAGTTCTTC.